This T cell receptor beta chain derives from a study of shared clonotypes between healthy human individuals. Naive CD8 cells comprised CD45RO-negative, CCR7-positively selected cells, excluding terminally differentiated effector memory CD45RA+ cells. The data were produced by immunoSEQ multiplex PCR, yet TCRdb's version contains in-frame clones alone and is incomplete. The table records 550,000 to 750,000 clones, roughly 95% of them present only once. Of note for this clone: What it recognizes is unknown.

The V end was cut by 3 bases, the J end by 3 bases, with 10 bases between. There are 14 residues in the CDR3. Germline CDR1 SEHNR, CDR2 FQNEAQ (reference sequence). Study conclusions and caveats: Rarefaction showed sorted-subset sequencing was incomplete despite large depth. Generation probability values for non-shared clonotypes were lower than those for clonotypes shared by all four donors.

Sequenced input: naive CD8+ T cells sorted from blood. This TCR came from a woman between 25 and 40 years old in good health. V and J are TRBV7-9 and TRBJ2-3; D remains ambiguous. CDR3 sequence (DNA): TGTGCCAGCAGCTTCCCCTCTAGGACAGATACGCAGTATTTT. Translated, it gives CASSFPSRTDTQYF.